The 21 T cell receptor beta chains given below trace back to one sample, sequenced in a study of low-dose radiotherapy and immunotherapy resistance in tumors. The time point: before trial treatment. TRAV- and TRBV-specific primers were used for first-strand cDNA, which covered alpha and beta chains. TCRs underwent roughly 20 PCR cycles of amplification with a constant-region primer and V-primer adapter. MiXCR, applied by TCRdb to the reads, yields one record per CDR3 protein. The sample contains 65,000 to 90,000 distinct CDR3 sequences, approximately 17% of which appear only once. The sequences come from PBMCs, collected before treatment. These receptor sequences come from a male donor with prostate cancer.

This clonotype was seen many times. The chain combines TRBV29-1 with TRBJ2-3, with TRBD2 matching 16 bases. Trimming cost V 5 bases and J 2 bases; bases outside gene matches: 16. Germline V gene data show CDR1 as SQVTM and CDR2 as ANQGSEA. The CDR3 has 20 amino acids. CDR3 sequence (DNA): TGCAGCGTTCAACCAACGGGGACTAGCGGGAGGGCCCGTATCACAGATACGCAGTATTTT. Its protein product is CSVQPTGTSGRARITDTQYF.

This clonotype has ten or more counts. The chain joins TRBV20-1 to TRBJ1-2; the D gene is possibly TRBD1 (6 bases). CDR1 is DFQATT and CDR2 is SNEGSKA in the germline V gene (reference sequence). Trimming left V 0 bases short and J 0 bases short, with 14 bases between. CDR3 size: 16 residues. The CDR3 sequence: CSARDLQGLANYGYTF. For the CDR3, the DNA is TGCAGTGCTAGAGATTTACAGGGTCTAGCTAACTATGGCTACACCTTC.

A remark on this clonotype: Given a far larger clone just one base away, this is likely a sequencing read error. The V call is TRBV5-6, the J call TRBJ2-7; 16 nucleotides match TRBD2. Germline V gene lookup returns CDR1 SGHDT and CDR2 YYEEEE. This CDR3 has 19 residues. The trim removed 2 bases at V and 7 bases at J, leaving 15 bases unmatched. The CDR3, as DNA: TGTGCCAGCAGCTTTCCCGGGACTAGCGGGGGGGGGGCCTACAATGAGCAGTACTTC. Residues: CASSFPGTSGGGAYNEQYF.

This chain joins TRBV5-1 and TRBJ1-1; unclear D gene. There are 14 residues in the CDR3. V lost 4 bases, J lost 1 base, and 11 bases lay in between. Germline assignment: CDR1 SGHRS and CDR2 YFSETQ. CDR3 sequence: CASSPGRQNTEAFF. CDR3 coding DNA: TGCGCCAGCAGCCCCGGACGGCAGAACACTGAAGCTTTCTTT.

At least ten counts were recorded for this clonotype. The rearrangement links TRBV12-3 or TRBV12-4 to TRBJ2-7; 7 nucleotides line up with TRBD1. The V segment lost 5 bases and the J segment 0 bases; nucleotides outside the gene matches: 4. The CDR3 totals 14 residues. The CDR3 DNA is TGTGCCAGCAGTGCAGGGGGTTCCTCCTACGAGCAGTACTTC. Translating it yields CASSAGGSSYEQYF.

In this sample, this clonotype turned up once. The rearrangement links TRBV5-1 to TRBJ1-2; tentative D call: TRBD1 (6 bases). The ends were cut back, 0 bases at V and 5 bases at J, with 11 bases in the middle. Germline-derived CDR1 and CDR2 are SGHRS and YFSETQ. This CDR3 has 14 residues. CDR3 amino acids: CASSLVIGGYGYTF. The CDR3 nucleotides read TGCGCCAGCAGCTTGGTGATAGGGGGATATGGCTACACCTTC.

This clonotype appeared many times. This rearrangement joins TRBV2 to TRBJ2-1; 7 positions match TRBD1. Germline lookup yields CDR1 SNHLY and CDR2 FYNNEI. CDR3 length equals 16 residues. With V trimmed by 6 bases and J by 7 bases, 15 bases remained unmatched. CDR3 residues: CASSLTPGGGSNEQFF. CDR3 DNA: TGTGCCAGCAGCCTAACGCCAGGGGGTGGGAGTAATGAGCAGTTCTTC.

This clonotype occurred many times. The rearrangement links TRBV6-4 to TRBJ2-1, with D unclear. The CDR3 spans 13 residues. With 2 bases removed from V and 11 bases from J, the gap between germline ends came to 13 bases. Germline V gene sequence: CDR1 MRHNA, CDR2 SNTAGT. The CDR3 bases are TGTGCCAGCAGTGACGATGAGTATTCTCAGCAGTTCTTC. It yields the protein CASSDDEYSQQFF.

This clonotype was seen at least ten times. The V call is TRBV9, the J call TRBJ2-1; tentative D call: TRBD1 (5 bases). The CDR3 contains 13 residues. Germline V gene sequence: CDR1 SGDLS, CDR2 YYNGEE. V was clipped by 4 bases and J by 6 bases, with 11 bases between them. The CDR3 DNA follows: TGTGCCAGCAGCCGGACACAACTCAATGAGCAGTTCTTC. Amino acids: CASSRTQLNEQFF.

This clonotype was seen ten or more times. This chain links TRBV6-2 or TRBV6-3 with TRBJ2-2; TRBD1 matches at 12 bases. This CDR3 region has 16 residues. V was pared by 6 bases and J by 6 bases, with 8 bases of the junction left unmatched. The germline V gene has CDR1 MNHEY and CDR2 SVGEGT. The CDR3 DNA is TGTGCCAGCAGGCCAGGGGACAGGGGGCATGCCGGGGAGCTGTTTTTT. It encodes CASRPGDRGHAGELFF.

Of note for this clonotype: The likely explanation is a read error, given a far larger clone one base away. The chain has TRBV28 and TRBJ2-1; D gene uncertain. The germline V gene encodes CDR1 MDHEN and CDR2 SYDVKM. This CDR3 has 14 amino acids. V shed 6 bases and J shed 10 bases, with 19 bases lying between them. CDR3 bases: TGTGCCAGCAGCCGGCAAGACCCCCCCTACGAGCAGTTCTTC. Amino acid sequence: CASSRQDPPYEQFF.

The CDR3 nucleotides are TGCAGCGTTGAAGGGTCGGGTAGAAAGGTTCGCGAGCAGTACTTC. Its translation: CSVEGSGRKVREQYF. The chain couples TRBV29-1 to TRBJ2-7; D is uncertain. The CDR3 runs to 15 residues. The germline CDR1 and CDR2 sequences are SQVTM and ANQGSEA. V was pared by 1 base and J by 6 bases, with 19 bases between.

This clonotype was seen repeatedly, ten times or more. V gene TRBV7-9 combines with J gene TRBJ1-2; 8 nucleotides match TRBD1. The CDR3 covers 15 residues. Germline V gene sequence: CDR1 SEHNR, CDR2 FQNEAQ (reference sequence). Unmatched junction bases numbered 9, after V lost 5 bases and J lost 4 bases. CDR3 nucleotide sequence: TGTGCCAGCAGCCCCCTACAGGGGGTCGGCTATGGCTACACCTTC. Amino acid sequence: CASSPLQGVGYGYTF.

Details on this clonotype: A far larger clone is a single base away, which makes a read error likely. The chain links TRBV27 to TRBJ2-1; TRBD2 matches 12 bases. The CDR3 is 14 residues long. Unmatched junction bases numbered 5, after V lost 4 bases and J lost 10 bases. Germline V gives CDR1 MNHEY, CDR2 SMNVEV (reference sequence). The chain's CDR3 is CASSWTSGAHEQFF. As DNA, the CDR3 is TGTGCCAGCAGTTGGACTAGCGGGGCCCACGAGCAGTTCTTC.

There are many counts of this clonotype. One junction end disagrees with the germline gene, perhaps due to a read error. The V gene is TRBV24-1, the J gene TRBJ2-5; D possibly matches TRBD1 or TRBD2 (5 bases each). The CDR3 length is 15 residues. Germline V gene lookup returns CDR1 KGHDR and CDR2 SFDVKD. The CDR3: CATSDFPGLGETQYF. In nucleotides, the CDR3 is TGTGCCACCAGCGATTTTCCGGGGCTTGGGGAGACCCAGTACTTC.

At least ten counts were recorded for this clonotype. CDR3 residues: CASRRTSGRGDTQYF. The DNA of the CDR3 is TGTGCCAGCAGACGGACTAGCGGGAGAGGGGATACGCAGTATTTT. The chain has TRBV6-2 or TRBV6-3 and TRBJ2-3; TRBD2 matches 13 bases. With V trimmed by 6 bases and J by 6 bases, 6 bases remained unmatched. CDR1 and CDR2 (germline): MNHEY, SVGEGT. The CDR3 covers 15 residues.

Ten or more counts support this clonotype. The chain uses TRBV28 and TRBJ2-3, with D uncertain. V lost 5 bases, J lost 5 bases, and 14 bases lay in between. Germline lookup yields CDR1 MDHEN and CDR2 SYDVKM. The CDR3 runs to 14 residues. The CDR3 sequence is CASSLPLTGDTQYF. CDR3 in DNA: TGTGCCAGCAGTCTCCCACTCACCGGAGATACGCAGTATTTT.

This clonotype appeared many times. This rearrangement joins TRBV29-1 to TRBJ2-2; D is possibly TRBD1 (6 bases). The CDR3 is 13 residues long. The V end lost 6 bases, the J end lost 3 bases, and 11 bases lay between the germline ends. CDR1 is SQVTM, CDR2 ANQGSEA, per germline. This chain's CDR3 is CSVDQGHTGELFF. CDR3 nucleotide sequence: TGCAGCGTCGACCAGGGGCACACCGGGGAGCTGTTTTTT.

This clonotype was counted at least ten times. The chain links TRBV19 to TRBJ2-3; possibly TRBD1 or TRBD2 for D (7 bases each). CDR1 LNHDA and CDR2 SQIVND come from the germline V gene (reference sequence). The V and J ends lost 1 base and 5 bases respectively, with 13 bases between them. This CDR3 region has 15 residues. The CDR3 DNA follows: TGTGCCAGTAGTATAGCCCCAGGGGGGGTAGATACGCAGTATTTT. The encoded protein is CASSIAPGGVDTQYF.

A remark on this clonotype: Possible read error: a much larger clone is one base away. The chain combines TRBV7-2 with TRBJ2-5; D is possibly TRBD1 (6 bases). CDR3 size: 13 residues. V lost 8 bases and J 4 bases, leaving 14 bases between the germline ends. In germline, CDR1 is SGHTA, CDR2 FQGNSA. For the CDR3, the DNA is TGTGCCAGCTCCACAGGGCTTCGAGAGACCCAGTACTTC. Translated: CASSTGLRETQYF. Drawing the rest from reference TRBV7-2 and TRBJ2-5, the complete variable domain is GAGVSQSPSNKVTEKGKDVELRCDPISGHTALYWYRQSLGQGLEFLIYFQGNSAPDKSGLPSDRFSAERTGGSVSTLTIQRTQQEDSAVYLCASSTGLRETQYFGPGTRLLVL.

As to this clonotype: One base separates it from a far larger clone, so it is likely a read error. The chain recombines TRBV11-1 with TRBJ2-1; 11 nucleotides line up with TRBD1. CDR1 SGHAT and CDR2 FQDESV come from the germline V gene (reference sequence). The CDR3 is 15 residues long. CDR3 DNA: TGCGCCAGCAGCCAGAGGACAGGGGGCCAGTACGAGCAGTTCTTC. It is translated as CASSQRTGGQYEQFF. The full variable domain, with the rest looked up from reference TRBV11-1 and TRBJ2-1, is EAEVAQSPRYKITEKSQAVAFWCDPISGHATLYWYRQILGQGPELLVQFQDESVVDDSQLPKDRFSAERLKGVDSTLKIQPAELGDSAMYLCASSQRTGGQYEQFFGPGTRLTVL.